A single sample gave rise to the 22 T cell receptor beta chains below, sequenced in a study of T cells after yellow fever vaccination. TCRdb analysed the 5' RACE reads with MiXCR anew, one entry per CDR3 protein. Of about 360,000 distinct CDR3 sequences detected, approximately 5.7% appear once; the ten largest clones hold 14% to 15%. The sample in question was PBMCs, obtained 5 days after the yellow fever booster vaccination. These receptors all come from a man aged 25 to 40 who received the YFV17D yellow fever vaccine.

At least ten counts were recorded for this clonotype. The chain employs TRBV5-1 and TRBJ2-1; TRBD1 or TRBD2 may be the D gene (5 bases each). This CDR3 spans 17 amino acids. Germline loops: CDR1 SGHRS, CDR2 YFSETQ. Between the trimmed V and J ends, which lost 0 bases and 3 bases, there was a span of 16 bases. DNA of the CDR3: TGCGCCAGCAGCTTGGGAGGCGAACTTGGGGGCTACAATGAGCAGTTCTTC. This gives the protein CASSLGGELGGYNEQFF.

The genes are TRBV7-9 and TRBJ2-1; TRBD2 matches 7 bases. In germline, CDR1 is SEHNR, CDR2 FQNEAQ (reference sequence). V lost 2 bases, J lost 8 bases, and 15 bases stayed unmatched. CDR3 size: 17 residues. CDR3 sequence reads: CASSLSLASGRTDEQFF. As DNA, the CDR3 is TGTGCCAGCAGCTTATCTTTAGCTTCCGGGAGGACGGATGAGCAGTTCTTC.

The chain links TRBV6-2 or TRBV6-3 to TRBJ2-1; D is tentatively TRBD1 or TRBD2 (5 bases each). Germline V gene data show CDR1 as MNHEY and CDR2 as SVGEGT. Trimming took 3 bases from V and 8 from J, leaving 14 bases between them. This CDR3 comprises 14 residues. Here the CDR3 reads CASSYTMGVHEQFF. The CDR3 nucleotides are TGTGCCAGCAGTTATACCATGGGGGTCCATGAGCAGTTCTTC.

This clonotype was detected only a few times. This chain joins TRBV11-2 and TRBJ2-7, with D tentatively TRBD1 or TRBD2 (5 bases each). This CDR3 has 13 residues. The germline CDR1 and CDR2 sequences are SGHAT and FQNNGV. Trimming removed 1 base from V and 6 bases from J, with 10 bases in between. CDR3 in DNA: TGTGCCAGCAGCTTAGCGGGACCCGCCGAGCAGTACTTC. Its translation: CASSLAGPAEQYF.

The CDR3 DNA sequence: TGTGCCAGCAGTTCCCCTCGGCTAGCGGGAGTGAATGAGCAGTTCTTC. Translation gives CASSSPRLAGVNEQFF. The chain links TRBV12-3 or TRBV12-4 to TRBJ2-1, with TRBD2 identical over 10 bases. The CDR3 extends over 16 amino acids. Losses at the gene ends were 4 bases for V and 7 bases for J; bases not matched to a gene: 10.

This clonotype was observed at least ten times. The V and J genes are TRBV10-3 and TRBJ2-5, with D possibly called TRBD1 or TRBD2 (5 bases each). V was cut by 0 bases and J by 5 bases, with 10 bases left in between. The CDR3 sequence is 14 residues long. Per the germline V gene, CDR1 is ENHRY and CDR2 is SYGVKD. This CDR3 is CAISESVGAETQYF. The CDR3 DNA follows: TGTGCCATCAGTGAGTCGGTCGGGGCGGAGACCCAGTACTTC.

There are many counts of this clonotype. The chain uses TRBV20-1 and TRBJ2-1; 9 bases are a match to TRBD2. J lost 0 bases, V lost 5 bases, and 5 bases had no gene match. The germline V gene has CDR1 DFQATT and CDR2 SNEGSKA (reference sequence). The CDR3 contains 15 residues. The DNA for the CDR3 is TGCAGTGCTCGACTAGCGGCGAGCTCCTACAATGAGCAGTTCTTC. Its translation: CSARLAASSYNEQFF.

There are many counts of this clonotype. V usage is TRBV7-2 and J usage is TRBJ2-4, with TRBD2 matching 10 bases. The CDR3 is 14 amino acids. V was pared by 6 bases and J by 9 bases, with 8 bases of the junction left unmatched. Germline V gene lookup returns CDR1 SGHTA and CDR2 FQGNSA. DNA for the CDR3: TGTGCCAGCAGTAGCCTAGCGGGAGATGGCATTCAGTACTTC. Protein product: CASSSLAGDGIQYF.

This clonotype was detected ten times or more. The CDR3 DNA reads as TGCAGTGCGGAACTTACTAGCGGAAACACCGGGGAGCTGTTTTTT. Its protein is CSAELTSGNTGELFF. This chain joins TRBV20-1 and TRBJ2-2; TRBD2 matches at 8 bases. Germline-derived CDR1 and CDR2 are DFQATT and SNEGSKA (reference sequence). After removal of 6 bases from V and 2 bases from J, the junction contained 8 bases not matched to a gene. This CDR3 comprises 15 residues.

Many counts were recorded for this clonotype. This chain uses TRBV9 with TRBJ1-5, with TRBD1 identical over 8 bases. The CDR3 spans 15 residues. With 3 bases clipped from V and 1 base from J, the junction kept 3 bases outside the gene matches. CDR1 is SGDLS, CDR2 YYNGEE, per germline. The CDR3 region has the DNA TGTGCCAGCAGCGCGACAGGGGACAGCAATCAGCCCCAGCATTTT. It encodes CASSATGDSNQPQHF.

This clonotype has ten or more counts. The rearrangement uses TRBV7-2 and TRBJ2-7; 12 nucleotides agree with TRBD2. Trimming removed 6 bases from V and 2 bases from J; junction bases left unmatched: 5. The CDR3 runs 15 residues. Germline V lookup: CDR1 SGHTA, CDR2 FQGNSA. The CDR3 DNA is TGTGCCAGCAGACCGACTAGCGGGAGCACCTACGAGCAGTACTTC. This codes for CASRPTSGSTYEQYF.

The chain joins TRBV10-3 to TRBJ1-4, with 7 bases lining up with TRBD1. The CDR3 contains 15 residues. V gave up 6 bases and J gave up 3 bases; unmatched junction bases: 7. Per the germline V gene, CDR1 is ENHRY and CDR2 is SYGVKD. This CDR3 reads CAIRPSGTANEKLFF. DNA of the CDR3: TGTGCCATCAGACCTTCTGGGACAGCTAATGAAAAACTGTTTTTT.

This clonotype was found a few times. The V call is TRBV18, the J call TRBJ2-7; 7 bases align to TRBD1. The CDR3 is made up of 15 amino acids. Per the germline V gene, CDR1 is KGHSH and CDR2 is LQKENI. Trimming took 3 bases from V and 2 from J; bases not matched to a gene: 7. The CDR3 sequence: CASSPTTGIAYEQYF. CDR3 DNA sequence: TGTGCCAGCTCACCGACGACAGGGATCGCCTACGAGCAGTACTTC.

This chain uses TRBV18 with TRBJ2-3; D perhaps matches TRBD1 (6 bases). There are 15 residues in the CDR3. The germline CDR1 and CDR2 sequences are KGHSH and LQKENI. V was shortened by 1 base and J by 6 bases, with 14 bases between the two germline ends. The CDR3, as DNA: TGTGCCAGCTCACCACAAGGGGGTACAGCGGATACGCAGTATTTT. This codes for CASSPQGGTADTQYF.

In this sample, this clonotype turned up many times. The chain uses TRBV29-1 and TRBJ2-7; D is unresolved. CDR1 is SQVTM, CDR2 ANQGSEA, per germline. The CDR3 extends over 13 amino acids. V gave up 4 bases and J gave up 0 bases, with 10 bases separating them. DNA of the CDR3: TGCAGCGTTGGAGGCTGGAGCTCCTACGAGCAGTACTTC. The encoded protein is CSVGGWSSYEQYF.

This rearrangement joins TRBV20-1 to TRBJ2-3, with 11 bases lining up with TRBD2. Germline V gene lookup returns CDR1 DFQATT and CDR2 SNEGSKA (reference sequence). V shed 6 bases and J 6 bases; nucleotides not matched to a gene: 11. The CDR3 covers 15 residues. The CDR3 here is CSAVRGIAGGDTQYF. The CDR3 DNA reads TGCAGTGCAGTCCGGGGAATAGCGGGAGGGGATACGCAGTATTTT.

The chain carries TRBV27 and TRBJ2-5, with 9 bases aligning to TRBD2. Germline lookup yields CDR1 MNHEY and CDR2 SMNVEV (reference sequence). The CDR3 runs 16 residues. The V and J ends lost 8 bases and 5 bases, in that order; junction bases with no gene match: 15. The CDR3 sequence: CASSPVHSGSGETQYF. CDR3 DNA sequence: TGTGCCAGCTCTCCCGTGCATAGCGGGAGTGGCGAGACCCAGTACTTC.

This clonotype was observed a few times. The chain joins TRBV5-1 to TRBJ2-1; D gene ambiguous. Germline CDR1 is SGHRS and CDR2 is YFSETQ. V lost 2 bases and J 10 bases, leaving 7 bases between the germline ends. This CDR3 region has 11 residues. The CDR3 spells CASSLHEEQFF. The CDR3 DNA reads TGCGCCAGCAGCTTACATGAGGAGCAGTTCTTC.

This clonotype appeared a few times. This chain connects TRBV7-2 to TRBJ2-7; 7 bases agree with TRBD1. Germline V CDR1 and CDR2: SGHTA, FQGNSA. V dropped 5 bases and J dropped 0; count of bases not matched to a gene: 13. This CDR3 spans 17 amino acids. The CDR3 loop is CASSGISGQPRSYEQYF. The CDR3 bases are TGTGCCAGCAGCGGTATCTCGGGACAGCCTCGCTCCTACGAGCAGTACTTC.

This clonotype was seen a handful of times. V and J are TRBV12-3 or TRBV12-4 and TRBJ2-7; the match to TRBD2 covers 7 bases. V shed 2 bases and J 7 bases; nucleotides not matched to a gene: 8. The CDR3 contains 14 residues. The CDR3 spells CASSLSLAALEQYF. The CDR3 coding sequence is TGTGCCAGCAGTTTAAGTCTAGCGGCCTTGGAGCAGTACTTC.

The sample holds a few counts of this clonotype. The chain is built from TRBV20-1 and TRBJ2-3; TRBD2 aligns across 12 bases. The CDR3 totals 16 residues. Germline V lookup: CDR1 DFQATT, CDR2 SNEGSKA (reference sequence). V gave up 6 bases and J gave up 4 bases; unmatched junction bases: 11. CDR3 sequence reads: CSALRGASGRADTQYF. For the CDR3, the DNA is TGCAGTGCGCTAAGGGGGGCTAGCGGGAGGGCAGATACGCAGTATTTT.

In this sample, this clonotype turned up a few times. The chain uses TRBV7-2 and TRBJ2-7; D is unclear. Looked up from germline, CDR1 is SGHTA and CDR2 is FQGNSA. The V end was cut by 1 base, the J end by 0 bases, with 10 bases between. CDR3 length: 15 residues. CDR3 amino acids: CASSLERTSSYEQYF. The CDR3 DNA reads TGTGCCAGCAGCTTAGAAAGGACGAGCTCCTACGAGCAGTACTTC.